The 24 T cell receptor beta chains below come from one sample, sequenced in a study of cytomegalovirus exposure and HLA in healthy donors. PCR primers comprised 60 Vbeta and 13 Jbeta primers. Clones were sequenced by immunoSEQ multiplex PCR, and TCRdb holds only the in-frame ones, with some missing. The sample includes around 67,000 clones, 55% to 80% of them seen just once. The sequenced sample consisted of PBMCs. Source of these receptors: a young woman in good health and CMV-seronegative.

This chain connects TRBV11-3 to TRBJ1-4; maybe TRBD1 (5 bases). The CDR3 length is 19 residues. V gave up 2 bases and J gave up 0 bases, with 19 bases separating them. In germline, CDR1 is SGHNT, CDR2 YENEEA. CDR3 coding DNA: TGTGCCAGCAGCTTAACTGAACGTTTTGGGGGGACAACTAATGAAAAACTGTTTTTT. Its protein is CASSLTERFGGTTNEKLFF.

This rearrangement joins TRBV28 to TRBJ2-6; D possibly corresponds to TRBD1 (5 bases). The germline V and J ends were trimmed by 5 bases and 1 base, with 9 bases remaining between them. Germline loops: CDR1 MDHEN, CDR2 SYDVKM. The CDR3 extends over 15 amino acids. CDR3: CASSDPGSGANVLTF. The CDR3, as DNA: TGTGCCAGCAGTGATCCAGGGTCTGGGGCCAACGTCCTGACTTTC.

The chain has TRBV6-5 and TRBJ2-7, with 7 positions matching TRBD1. Germline values: CDR1 MNHEY, CDR2 SVGAGI. The V and J ends lost 8 bases and 4 bases, in that order; junction bases with no gene match: 11. The CDR3 has 14 residues. In DNA form, the CDR3 reads TGTGCCAGCTCAGGTCAGGGGGTAAGGTACGAGCAGTACTTC. Its protein product is CASSGQGVRYEQYF.

This clone occurred a few times. The chain uses TRBV6-5 and TRBJ1-6; D remains ambiguous. V lost 0 bases and J lost 12, with 9 bases in between. The CDR3 consists of 13 residues. The germline V gene has CDR1 MNHEY and CDR2 SVGAGI. Here the CDR3 DNA reads TGTGCCAGCAGTTACTCGCGGTCCCGACCCCTCCACTTT. This translates into CASSYSRSRPLHF.

In its sample, this clone was seen a few times. The rearrangement uses TRBV7-9 and TRBJ1-1; no clear D gene. The CDR3 is 10 residues long. Trimming took 11 bases from V and 8 from J, leaving 12 bases between them. The germline CDR1 and CDR2 sequences are SEHNR and FQNEAQ (reference sequence). The CDR3 protein is CAPKRGEAFF. CDR3 DNA: TGTGCCCCGAAAAGAGGCGAAGCTTTCTTT. The full variable domain, with the rest looked up from reference TRBV7-9 and TRBJ1-1, is DTGVSQNPRHKITKRGQNVTFRCDPISEHNRLYWYRQTLGQGPEFLTYFQNEAQLEKSRLLSDRFSAERPKGSFSTLEIQRTEQGDSAMYLCAPKRGEAFFGQGTRLTVV.

This rearrangement joins TRBV5-1 to TRBJ2-5; TRBD2 agrees at 9 bases. The CDR3 has 13 residues. Germline V gives CDR1 SGHRS, CDR2 YFSETQ. J lost 5 bases, V lost 4 bases, and 3 bases had no gene match. CDR3 in amino acids: CASSIGLAETQYF. The CDR3 coding sequence is TGCGCCAGCAGCATAGGACTAGCGGAGACCCAGTACTTC.

This clone was counted a single time. The chain links TRBV30 to TRBJ2-5; 9 bases fit TRBD1. This CDR3 region has 14 residues. The junction had 8 bases not matched to a gene; V was cut back by 3 bases and J by 6 bases. Germline V gene lookup returns CDR1 GTSNPN and CDR2 SVGIG (reference sequence). The CDR3 nucleotides read TGTGCCTGGAGCCTAGGACAGGGGATAAAGACCCAGTACTTC. Translating it yields CAWSLGQGIKTQYF.

This sequence joins TRBV13 and TRBJ1-6; 10 bases are a match to TRBD1. Trimming cost V 4 bases and J 9 bases; bases outside gene matches: 12. In germline, CDR1 is PRHDT, CDR2 FYEKMQ (reference sequence). This CDR3 contains 17 residues. CDR3 sequence reads: CASSSGFGTGEFSPLHF. The CDR3 nucleotides are TGTGCCAGCAGCTCAGGGTTCGGGACAGGGGAGTTTTCACCCCTCCACTTT.

The chain uses TRBV7-9 and TRBJ2-3; TRBD2 might be the D (5 bases). Germline V gene sequence: CDR1 SEHNR, CDR2 FQNEAQ (reference sequence). V was cut by 2 bases and J by 5 bases, with 11 bases left in between. This CDR3 contains 14 residues. The CDR3 DNA is TGTGCCAGCAGCTTACGGGATGGCCTAGATACGCAGTATTTT. Its protein product is CASSLRDGLDTQYF.

This chain joins TRBV5-4 and TRBJ1-2; 8 bases agree with TRBD1. Germline-derived CDR1 and CDR2 are SGHNT and YYREEE (reference sequence). This CDR3 region has 13 residues. V lost 2 bases, J lost 6 bases, and 3 bases stayed unmatched. CDR3 protein: CASSLATGDGYTF. In nucleotides, the CDR3 is TGTGCCAGCAGCTTAGCGACAGGGGATGGCTACACCTTC. Combining the CDR3 with reference TRBV5-4 and TRBJ1-2 gives the whole variable domain ETGVTQSPTHLIKTRGQQVTLRCSSQSGHNTVSWYQQALGQGPQFIFQYYREEENGRGNFPPRFSGLQFPNYSSELNVNALELDDSALYLCASSLATGDGYTFGSGTRLTVV.

The rearrangement uses TRBV4-2 and TRBJ2-7; tentative D call: TRBD2 (6 bases). V lost 4 bases and J lost 1, with 11 bases in between. The CDR3 runs to 14 residues. The germline gives CDR1 LGHNA, CDR2 YNFKEQ. This CDR3 is CASSPGVPSYEQYF. CDR3 bases: TGTGCCAGCAGCCCGGGGGTTCCATCCTACGAGCAGTACTTC.

J is TRBJ2-7 and V is TRBV6-6; TRBD2 matches at 7 bases. The CDR3 is made up of 15 amino acids. The junction had 6 bases not matched to a gene; V was cut back by 4 bases and J by 0 bases. Per the germline V gene, CDR1 is MNHNY and CDR2 is SVGAGI (reference sequence). This CDR3 reads CASSFGGSSSYEQYF. Here the CDR3 DNA reads TGTGCCAGCAGTTTCGGGGGGTCGAGCTCCTACGAGCAGTACTTC.

The gene calls are TRBV13 and TRBJ2-7; 8 bases agree with TRBD2. This CDR3 has 14 residues. Germline CDR1 PRHDT, CDR2 FYEKMQ (reference sequence). Germline trimming cut 1 base from V and 5 bases from J; bases unmatched to any gene: 4. CDR3 residues: CASSLAGGANEQYF. CDR3 nucleotide sequence: TGTGCCAGCAGCTTAGCGGGGGGGGCCAACGAGCAGTACTTC.

The chain uses TRBV2 and TRBJ1-6; 7 positions agree with TRBD1. The CDR3 is 16 residues long. CDR1 and CDR2 from the germline V gene are SNHLY and FYNNEI. The trim removed 6 bases at V and 7 bases at J, leaving 12 bases unmatched. The CDR3 protein is CASSLILGQLNSPLHF. CDR3 DNA sequence: TGTGCCAGCAGCCTAATACTGGGACAGTTGAATTCACCCCTCCACTTT.

J is TRBJ2-4 and V is TRBV7-2; D is uncertain. Germline values: CDR1 SGHTA, CDR2 FQGNSA. Trimming shortened V by 5 bases and J by 5 bases, and 10 bases separated the two germline ends. This CDR3 is built from 13 residues. CDR3 DNA sequence: TGTGCCAGCAGCCTCTCCCCCCAAAACATTCAGTACTTC. This encodes CASSLSPQNIQYF.

The chain uses TRBV9 and TRBJ2-2, with 7 bases matching TRBD1. V dropped 6 bases and J dropped 2; count of bases not matched to a gene: 7. The CDR3 contains 15 residues. Germline V CDR1 and CDR2: SGDLS, YYNGEE. The CDR3 sequence: CASTSGGRNTGELFF. Here the CDR3 DNA reads TGTGCCAGCACCTCAGGGGGTCGCAACACCGGGGAGCTGTTTTTT.

The CDR3 bases are TGCGCCAGCAGCCAAGTGTATAGCGGGGGCTACAATGAGCAGTTCTTC. It is translated as CASSQVYSGGYNEQFF. The chain couples TRBV4-1 to TRBJ2-1; TRBD2 aligns across 9 bases. Germline lookup yields CDR1 MGHRA and CDR2 YSYEKL. The CDR3 runs 16 residues. J gave up 3 bases and V 1 base, and 4 bases lay outside the gene matches.

The chain recombines TRBV5-1 with TRBJ1-1, with a possible D match to TRBD1 (5 bases). The CDR3 contains 14 residues. The germline gives CDR1 SGHRS, CDR2 YFSETQ. The V end was cut by 2 bases, the J end by 3 bases, with 11 bases between. CDR3 nucleotides: TGCGCCAGCAGCTTACCAGGGAGGGACACTGAAGCTTTCTTT. Protein sequence: CASSLPGRDTEAFF.

V usage is TRBV27 and J usage is TRBJ1-2; TRBD1 agrees at 8 bases. Germline CDR1 MNHEY, CDR2 SMNVEV (reference sequence). V was pared by 5 bases and J by 6 bases, with 5 bases of the junction left unmatched. The CDR3 has 13 residues. The CDR3 loop reads CASSPLDRDGYTF. The CDR3 DNA is TGTGCCAGCAGTCCCCTGGACAGGGATGGCTACACCTTC.

The chain carries TRBV6-5 and TRBJ2-1; TRBD2 aligns across 11 bases. The CDR3 runs to 15 residues. V was clipped by 6 bases and J by 2 bases; unmatched bases: 3. Germline CDR1 and CDR2: MNHEY and SVGAGI. DNA for the CDR3: TGTGCCAGCAGAGTTAGCGGGGGGGCCTACAATGAGCAGTTCTTC. Translation gives CASRVSGGAYNEQFF.

This clone was picked up a small number of times. V usage is TRBV30 and J usage is TRBJ1-1, with D possibly being TRBD1 (6 bases). CDR1 is GTSNPN and CDR2 is SVGIG in the germline V gene (reference sequence). Trimming shortened V by 2 bases and J by 7 bases, and 20 bases separated the two germline ends. This CDR3 is 15 amino acids long. The CDR3 protein is CAWSRQAGALGEAFF. The CDR3 DNA reads TGTGCCTGGAGTAGACAAGCAGGGGCCTTGGGTGAAGCTTTCTTT.

The chain combines TRBV6-1 with TRBJ2-1; 10 bases line up with TRBD2. The CDR3 is 15 amino acids. Trimming at V came to 0 bases and at J to 4 bases, leaving 0 bases not matched to a gene. CDR1 MNHNS and CDR2 SASEGT come from the germline V gene. The CDR3 nucleotides read TGTGCCAGCAGTGAAGCACTAGCGGGGTACAATGAGCAGTTCTTC. The encoded protein is CASSEALAGYNEQFF.

This rearrangement joins TRBV6-5 to TRBJ1-2, with D perhaps TRBD1 (6 bases). The CDR3 length is 13 residues. Between the trimmed V and J ends, which lost 6 bases and 4 bases, there was a span of 12 bases. Per the germline V gene, CDR1 is MNHEY and CDR2 is SVGAGI. CDR3 DNA: TGTGCCAGCAGCGTAACAGGGTCCTATGGCTACACCTTC. Translating it yields CASSVTGSYGYTF.

This clone was counted a few times. V is TRBV4-1 and J is TRBJ2-5; 9 nucleotides match TRBD1. With 4 bases clipped from V and 5 bases from J, the junction kept 8 bases outside the gene matches. The germline V gene encodes CDR1 MGHRA and CDR2 YSYEKL. The CDR3 runs to 15 residues. The CDR3 DNA reads as TGCGCCAGCAGCCGAAACCGGGACAGGGAGGAGACCCAGTACTTC. Translating gives CASSRNRDREETQYF.